The 20 T cell receptor beta chains below all came from one sample that was sequenced in a study of graft-versus-host responses after intestinal transplantation. Method: immunoSEQ multiplex PCR; TCRdb's copy keeps in-frame clones and lacks some. The sample holds around 21,000 clones, about 41% seen once. Investigators plated approximately 200,000 CFSE-labeled responder cells together with approximately 200,000 irradiated stimulator cells labeled with violet dye. This sample comprised alloreactive CD8+ T cells from a mixed lymphocyte reaction culture, obtained before transplantation. Specified subset: CFSE-low proliferating T cells sorted from roughly six-day pre-transplant mixed lymphocyte reaction (GvH or HvG direction). The receptors derive from a human patient who was an organ donor for intestinal transplantation.

The chain recombines TRBV5-1 with TRBJ2-7; D gene ambiguous. V was clipped by 0 bases and J by 2 bases, with 12 bases between them. From germline, CDR1 is SGHRS and CDR2 YFSETQ. CDR3 length: 15 amino acids. The chain's CDR3 is CASSLEGRQPYEQYF. CDR3 coding DNA: TGCGCCAGCAGCTTGGAGGGCAGGCAACCCTACGAGCAGTACTTC.

The V gene is TRBV6-5, the J gene TRBJ1-5; possible D gene TRBD1, 5 bases. This CDR3 has 14 residues. V was pared by 6 bases and J by 0 bases, with 9 bases between. CDR1 and CDR2 from the germline V gene are MNHEY and SVGAGI. DNA for the CDR3: TGTGCCAGCAGCAAGGGACTTAGCAATCAGCCCCAGCATTTT. Translation: CASSKGLSNQPQHF.

The chain carries TRBV6-1 and TRBJ2-7; D may correspond to TRBD1 or TRBD2 (5 bases each). Trimming left V 7 bases short and J 0 bases short, with 16 bases between. The CDR3 spans 15 residues. Germline V gene sequence: CDR1 MNHNS, CDR2 SASEGT. The CDR3 protein is CASTLGLGPSYEQYF. In DNA form, the CDR3 reads TGTGCCAGCACCTTGGGCTTGGGACCCTCCTACGAGCAGTACTTC.

This chain uses TRBV7-9 with TRBJ2-7; 8 bases are shared with TRBD1. Unmatched junction bases numbered 8, after V lost 5 bases and J lost 5 bases. The V gene's germline CDR1 is SEHNR and CDR2 FQNEAQ (reference sequence). This CDR3 has 14 amino acids. The CDR3 region is CASSPTGAPDEQYF. CDR3 sequence (DNA): TGTGCCAGCAGCCCGACAGGGGCCCCCGACGAGCAGTACTTC.

V usage is TRBV28 and J usage is TRBJ2-7, with 10 bases identical to TRBD2. Germline CDR1 MDHEN, CDR2 SYDVKM. Losses at the gene ends were 3 bases for V and 3 bases for J; bases not matched to a gene: 26. The CDR3 has 22 residues. The CDR3, as DNA: TGTGCCAGCAGTTTCCGTCCAGGGGCCCGAGCTAGCGGGAGTCTGAGGGGCTACGAGCAGTACTTC. This sequence encodes CASSFRPGARASGSLRGYEQYF. The variable domain in full, completed from reference TRBV28 and TRBJ2-7, reads DVKVTQSSRYLVKRTGEKVFLECVQDMDHENMFWYRQDPGLGLRLIYFSYDVKMKEKGDIPEGYSVSREKKERFSLILESASTNQTSMYLCASSFRPGARASGSLRGYEQYFGPGTRLTVT.

The sample holds a few counts of this clone. This rearrangement joins TRBV6-5 to TRBJ2-2; maybe TRBD2 (6 bases). The CDR3 is 16 residues long. Germline loops: CDR1 MNHEY, CDR2 SVGAGI. Trimming stripped 2 bases from V and 3 bases from J, with 13 bases between. The CDR3 sequence is CASSYPWGEDTGELFF. The CDR3 DNA follows: TGTGCCAGCAGTTACCCTTGGGGGGAGGACACCGGGGAGCTGTTTTTT.

This chain joins TRBV28 and TRBJ2-7; D tentatively reads TRBD1 or TRBD2 (5 bases each). The V end lost 3 bases, the J end lost 4 bases, and 13 bases lay between the germline ends. Germline CDR1 and CDR2: MDHEN and SYDVKM. The CDR3 covers 14 residues. CDR3 nucleotides: TGTGCCAGCAGTTTCGGGGCCTCGGGGTACGAGCAGTACTTC. Its protein product is CASSFGASGYEQYF.

This chain uses TRBV6-4 with TRBJ2-3; perhaps TRBD2 as D (6 bases). V was trimmed by 0 bases and J by 1 base, leaving 8 bases between them. The CDR3 is 15 residues long. Germline V CDR1 and CDR2: MRHNA, SNTAGT. The CDR3 DNA is TGTGCCAGCAGTGACTCGTCGGGGGGCACAGATACGCAGTATTTT. Amino acids: CASSDSSGGTDTQYF.

This rearrangement joins TRBV10-1 to TRBJ2-1, with no clear D. V was trimmed by 6 bases and J by 6 bases, leaving 12 bases between them. The CDR3 extends over 13 amino acids. Germline CDR1 WNHNN, CDR2 SYGVQD (reference sequence). The CDR3 region is CASRTKGCNEQFF. The CDR3, as DNA: TGCGCCAGCAGGACGAAGGGCTGCAATGAGCAGTTCTTC.

As for this clone: A read error may produce the germline difference seen at one junction end. The chain links TRBV13 to TRBJ2-3, with 14 bases lining up with TRBD2. There are 17 residues in the CDR3. CDR1 is PRHDT and CDR2 is FYEKMQ in the germline V gene (reference sequence). Here the CDR3 reads CASSLGTSGGSTDTQYF. The DNA for the CDR3 is TGTGCCAGCAGCCTAGGGACTAGCGGGGGCAGCACAGATACGCAGTATTTT.

The chain links TRBV5-4 to TRBJ1-3; D not resolved. This CDR3 is built from 15 residues. V lost 0 bases to trimming and J lost 4 bases, with 11 bases between them. CDR1 is SGHNT and CDR2 is YYREEE in the germline V gene (reference sequence). CDR3 sequence: CASSLEGDVGNTIYF. CDR3 DNA: TGTGCCAGCAGCTTGGAAGGAGATGTGGGAAACACCATATATTTT. The whole variable domain, filled in from reference TRBV5-4 and TRBJ1-3, reads ETGVTQSPTHLIKTRGQQVTLRCSSQSGHNTVSWYQQALGQGPQFIFQYYREEENGRGNFPPRFSGLQFPNYSSELNVNALELDDSALYLCASSLEGDVGNTIYFGEGSWLTVV.

The sample holds a few counts of this clone. The chain is built from TRBV6-5 and TRBJ1-2, with D unclear. Trimming removed 0 bases at V and 11 bases at J, with 13 bases between. Germline loops: CDR1 MNHEY, CDR2 SVGAGI. The CDR3 totals 13 residues. CDR3 DNA sequence: TGTGCCAGCAGTTACTCAGGTGCAGCGGATTACACCTTC. Protein sequence: CASSYSGAADYTF.

This clone was seen a few times. The chain uses TRBV25-1 and TRBJ1-1, with D possibly TRBD1 on 5 matching bases. Germline assignment: CDR1 MGHDK and CDR2 SYGVNS. V was trimmed by 4 bases and J by 7 bases, leaving 10 bases between them. The CDR3 is 12 amino acids. The CDR3 region is CASSGRQIEAFF. The DNA of the CDR3 is TGTGCCAGCAGTGGCAGACAGATTGAAGCTTTCTTT.

This chain uses TRBV5-6 with TRBJ2-7; D is ambiguous. CDR1 is SGHDT and CDR2 is YYEEEE in the germline V gene. The CDR3 is made up of 12 amino acids. Trimming took 0 bases from V and 0 from J, leaving 1 base between them. DNA for the CDR3: TGTGCCAGCAGCTTGGCCTCCTACGAGCAGTACTTC. Translating it yields CASSLASYEQYF. The full variable domain, completed using reference TRBV5-6 and TRBJ2-7, is DAGVTQSPTHLIKTRGQQVTLRCSPKSGHDTVSWYQQALGQGPQFIFQYYEEEERQRGNFPDRFSGHQFPNYSSELNVNALLLGDSALYLCASSLASYEQYFGPGTRLTVT.

This clone was observed a handful of times. V gene TRBV18 combines with J gene TRBJ2-4; D tentatively reads TRBD1 or TRBD2 (6 bases each). This CDR3 has 13 amino acids. Germline V CDR1 and CDR2: KGHSH, LQKENI. Trimming stripped 3 bases from V and 9 bases from J, with 12 bases between. The CDR3 spells CASSPGGQGIQYF. CDR3 sequence (DNA): TGTGCCAGCTCACCCGGGGGCCAAGGCATTCAGTACTTC.

This clone has a handful of counts. The rearrangement uses TRBV9 and TRBJ2-1, with 9 bases matching TRBD1. Trimming at V came to 2 bases and at J to 5 bases, leaving 11 bases not matched to a gene. Per germline, CDR1 SGDLS and CDR2 YYNGEE. The CDR3 consists of 17 residues. The CDR3 bases are TGTGCCAGCAGCGTGAGGTCCGGGACAGGGACACACAATGAGCAGTTCTTC. This gives the protein CASSVRSGTGTHNEQFF.

By share, this clone counts as medium-sized. J is TRBJ2-3 and V is TRBV11-3, with TRBD2 matching 9 bases. The germline V gene encodes CDR1 SGHNT and CDR2 YENEEA. The CDR3 is made up of 14 amino acids. V was clipped by 1 base and J by 4 bases; unmatched bases: 0. CDR3 coding DNA: TGTGCCAGCAGCTTAGGCGGGAGGGCAGATACGCAGTATTTT. It is translated as CASSLGGRADTQYF.

The V gene is TRBV5-4, the J gene TRBJ2-2; D is ambiguous. The germline V and J ends were trimmed by 0 bases and 4 bases, with 10 bases remaining between them. CDR1 SGHNT and CDR2 YYREEE come from the germline V gene (reference sequence). The CDR3 contains 15 residues. In DNA, the CDR3 is TGTGCCAGCAGCTTGGACGGTTGGGGCACCGGGGAGCTGTTTTTT. As protein: CASSLDGWGTGELFF.

This clone is medium-sized by share. V gene TRBV29-1 combines with J gene TRBJ2-7, with D possibly being TRBD2 (5 bases). Germline V lookup: CDR1 SQVTM, CDR2 ANQGSEA. This CDR3 region has 13 residues. Trimming stripped 0 bases from V and 3 bases from J, with 9 bases between. CDR3 in DNA: TGCAGCGTTGAAGATCATACTAGCTACGAGCAGTACTTC. Translation gives CSVEDHTSYEQYF.

This clone was found a few times. The genes are TRBV5-1 and TRBJ2-7; TRBD2 might be the D (5 bases). Looked up from germline, CDR1 is SGHRS and CDR2 is YFSETQ. The germline V and J ends were trimmed by 1 base and 2 bases, with 10 bases remaining between them. The CDR3 contains 14 residues. The chain's CDR3 is CASSLRGWPYEQYF. CDR3 in DNA: TGCGCCAGCAGCTTGCGGGGATGGCCCTACGAGCAGTACTTC. Complete variable domain (other parts from reference TRBV5-1 and TRBJ2-7): KAGVTQTPRYLIKTRGQQVTLSCSPISGHRSVSWYQQTPGQGLQFLFEYFSETQRNKGNFPGRFSGRQFSNSRSEMNVSTLELGDSALYLCASSLRGWPYEQYFGPGTRLTVT.